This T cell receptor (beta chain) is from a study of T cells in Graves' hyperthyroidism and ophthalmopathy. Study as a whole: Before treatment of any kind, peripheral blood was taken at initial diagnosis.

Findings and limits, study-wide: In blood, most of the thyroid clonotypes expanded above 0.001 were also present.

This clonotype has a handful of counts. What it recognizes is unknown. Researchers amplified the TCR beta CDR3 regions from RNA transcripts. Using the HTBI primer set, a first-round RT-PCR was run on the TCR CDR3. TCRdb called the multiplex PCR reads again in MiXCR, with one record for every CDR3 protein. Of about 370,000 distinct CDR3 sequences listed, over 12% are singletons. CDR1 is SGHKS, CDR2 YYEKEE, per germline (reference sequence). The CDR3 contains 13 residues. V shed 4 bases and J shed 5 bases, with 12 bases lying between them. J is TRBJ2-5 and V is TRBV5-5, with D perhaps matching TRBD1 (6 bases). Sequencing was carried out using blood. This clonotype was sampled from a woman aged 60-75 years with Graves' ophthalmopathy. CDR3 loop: CASSADSWETQYF. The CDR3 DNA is TGTGCCAGCAGCGCGGACAGTTGGGAGACCCAGTACTTC.